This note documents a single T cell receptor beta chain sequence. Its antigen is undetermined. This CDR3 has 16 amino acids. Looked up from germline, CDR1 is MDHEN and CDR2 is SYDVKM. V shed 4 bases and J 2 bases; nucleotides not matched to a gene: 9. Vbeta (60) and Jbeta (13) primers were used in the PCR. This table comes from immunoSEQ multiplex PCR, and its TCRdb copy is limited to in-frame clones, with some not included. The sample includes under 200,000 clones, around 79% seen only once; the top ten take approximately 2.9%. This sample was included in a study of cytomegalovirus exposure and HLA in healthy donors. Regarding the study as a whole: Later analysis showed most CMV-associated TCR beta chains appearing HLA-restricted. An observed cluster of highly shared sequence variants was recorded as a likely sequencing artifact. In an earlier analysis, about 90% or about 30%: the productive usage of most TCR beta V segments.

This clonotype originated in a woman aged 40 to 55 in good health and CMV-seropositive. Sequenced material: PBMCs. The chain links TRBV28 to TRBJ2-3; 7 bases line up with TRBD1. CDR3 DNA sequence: TGTGCCAGCAGTTCAAACCGGGACAGTCACACAGATACGCAGTATTTT. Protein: CASSSNRDSHTDTQYF.